These 19 T cell receptor beta chains came from one sample sequenced in a study of shared clonotypes between healthy human individuals (dated by TCRdb to between 2020 and 2021). CD8 naive samples consisted of CD45RO-negative cells that were positively selected for CCR7, yielding a CD45RA+CCR7+ population without TemRA cells. Receptor libraries were prepared by the immunoSEQ multiplex PCR assay. TCRdb limited this immuneACCESS table to in-frame rearrangements with V and J called. A share of clones is missing; checked studies link under half to unresolved V genes, and the rest is unexplained. The sample table records more than 2 million clones; roughly 94% of these occur just once. Together, the top ten hold roughly 1% of the sample. The sequencing input was naive CD8+ T cells sorted from blood. The cell subset or site label corresponds to: CD45RA+CCR7+. These receptors all stem from a man aged 18 to 29 in good health.

Regarding this clone: Other DNA sequences in the sample encode the same CDR3. CDR3 in DNA: TGTGCCAGCAGTTACTCTAGGGAATATGGCTACACCTTC. Translating gives CASSYSREYGYTF. J is TRBJ1-2 and V is TRBV6-5; D gene uncertain. This CDR3 region has 13 residues. Germline CDR1 reads MNHEY; CDR2 reads SVGAGI. V gave up 0 bases and J gave up 5 bases, with 7 bases separating them.

CDR3 loop: CASSFGGTNEKLFF. The CDR3 DNA reads as TGTGCCAGCAGCTTCGGGGGAACTAATGAAAAACTGTTTTTT. The chain couples TRBV11-2 to TRBJ1-4; D might be TRBD1 (5 bases). Germline loops: CDR1 SGHAT, CDR2 FQNNGV. The V end was cut by 3 bases, the J end by 1 base, with 6 bases between. The CDR3 spans 14 residues. The complete variable domain, with remaining parts taken from reference TRBV11-2 and TRBJ1-4, reads EAGVAQSPRYKIIEKRQSVAFWCNPISGHATLYWYQQILGQGPKLLIQFQNNGVVDDSQLPKDRFSAERLKGVDSTLKIQPAKLEDSAVYLCASSFGGTNEKLFFGSGTQLSVL.

The rearrangement uses TRBV5-6 and TRBJ2-7, with D possibly being TRBD2 (6 bases). Germline loops: CDR1 SGHDT, CDR2 YYEEEE. V was trimmed by 4 bases and J by 0 bases, leaving 11 bases between them. The CDR3 has 14 amino acids. The CDR3 region has the DNA TGTGCCAGCAGCGTACGGGGGAACTCCTACGAGCAGTACTTC. Its translation: CASSVRGNSYEQYF.

The chain carries TRBV4-1 and TRBJ2-2; unclear D gene. The V end lost 0 bases, the J end lost 4 bases, and 12 bases lay between the germline ends. The CDR3 has 16 amino acids. Germline loops: CDR1 MGHRA, CDR2 YSYEKL. In DNA, the CDR3 is TGCGCCAGCAGCCAAGAAATCGGCAGACTCACCGGGGAGCTGTTTTTT. Translation gives CASSQEIGRLTGELFF.

The chain joins TRBV15 to TRBJ2-1; TRBD1 might be the D (5 bases). Trimming stripped 0 bases from V and 4 bases from J, with 10 bases between. The CDR3 consists of 15 residues. From germline, CDR1 is LNHNV and CDR2 YYDKDF (reference sequence). CDR3 DNA sequence: TGTGCCACCAGCAGAGATAGACAGATTTACAATGAGCAGTTCTTC. The encoded protein is CATSRDRQIYNEQFF. Looking up the rest from reference TRBV15 and TRBJ2-1 gives the full variable domain: DAMVIQNPRYQVTQFGKPVTLSCSQTLNHNVMYWYQQKSSQAPKLLFHYYDKDFNNEADTPDNFQSRRPNTSFCFLDIRSPGLGDTAMYLCATSRDRQIYNEQFFGPGTRLTVL.

This chain joins TRBV25-1 and TRBJ1-2, with 8 positions matching TRBD1. The trim removed 1 base at V and 2 bases at J, leaving 0 bases unmatched. There are 14 residues in the CDR3. The germline V gene encodes CDR1 MGHDK and CDR2 SYGVNS. As DNA, the CDR3 is TGTGCCAGCAGTGAATGGACAGGGAACTATGGCTACACCTTC. This gives the protein CASSEWTGNYGYTF.

The chain uses TRBV7-3 and TRBJ2-1, with 10 nucleotides matching TRBD1. The CDR3 has 15 amino acids. Losses at the gene ends were 5 bases for V and 7 bases for J; bases not matched to a gene: 8. Germline CDR1 is SGHTA and CDR2 is FQGTGA. The chain's CDR3 is CASSPTGGFSNEQFF. The CDR3 coding sequence is TGTGCCAGCAGCCCGACAGGGGGCTTTTCAAATGAGCAGTTCTTC.

The chain carries TRBV11-2 and TRBJ2-7, with D maybe TRBD2 (5 bases). The CDR3 consists of 16 residues. V lost 3 bases to trimming and J lost 4 bases, with 19 bases between them. CDR1 SGHAT and CDR2 FQNNGV come from the germline V gene. The DNA of the CDR3 is TGTGCCAGCAGCTTCGAGGGCGACGGCTCCACTTACGAGCAGTACTTC. It specifies CASSFEGDGSTYEQYF.

V and J are TRBV19 and TRBJ2-7, with D possibly being TRBD1 (6 bases). Germline V CDR1 and CDR2: LNHDA, SQIVND (reference sequence). V was clipped by 5 bases and J by 0 bases, with 11 bases between them. This CDR3 is built from 14 residues. The CDR3 nucleotides are TGTGCCAGTAGTTTCGGGACACACTCCTACGAGCAGTACTTC. It is translated as CASSFGTHSYEQYF.

This clone is a singleton in its sample. The chain combines TRBV19 with TRBJ1-5; the D gene is possibly TRBD1 (5 bases). The CDR3 runs to 14 residues. Germline CDR1 reads LNHDA; CDR2 reads SQIVND (reference sequence). Trimming took 3 bases from V and 7 from J, leaving 13 bases between them. DNA for the CDR3: TGTGCCAGTAGTATGGACGGGGGGTTGCAGCCCCAGCATTTT. Translated: CASSMDGGLQPQHF.

The CDR3 spells CASSAPPGQGAHEQYF. Here the CDR3 DNA reads TGTGCCAGCAGCGCCCCGCCGGGACAGGGGGCACACGAGCAGTACTTC. This rearrangement joins TRBV7-9 to TRBJ2-7; 12 nucleotides agree with TRBD1. The CDR3 runs to 16 residues. CDR1 SEHNR and CDR2 FQNEAQ come from the germline V gene (reference sequence). J was trimmed by 5 bases and V by 5 bases; bases with no gene match: 10.

This chain joins TRBV6-1 and TRBJ1-5; TRBD1 aligns across 9 bases. This CDR3 contains 15 residues. Germline V gene data show CDR1 as MNHNS and CDR2 as SASEGT. The CDR3 spells CAKTGTGPGNQPQHF. The CDR3 coding sequence is TGTGCAAAAACCGGGACAGGGCCAGGCAATCAGCCCCAGCATTTT.

V is TRBV2 and J is TRBJ2-7; TRBD1 matches at 7 bases. V trimming: 7 bases; J trimming: 1 base; junction bases outside the gene matches: 4. CDR1 is SNHLY, CDR2 FYNNEI, per germline. The CDR3 totals 13 residues. The CDR3 protein is CASNHRGSYEQYF. CDR3 DNA: TGTGCCAGCAACCACAGGGGATCCTACGAGCAGTACTTC.

CDR3 protein: CASSLAVRQYEQYF. DNA of the CDR3: TGCGCCAGCAGCCTAGCCGTCCGCCAGTACGAGCAGTACTTC. V is TRBV4-1 and J is TRBJ2-7; no clear D gene. The CDR3 sequence is 14 residues long. With 4 bases removed from V and 4 bases from J, the gap between germline ends came to 14 bases. Germline V gene sequence: CDR1 MGHRA, CDR2 YSYEKL.

This chain connects TRBV28 to TRBJ1-1, with D maybe TRBD1 (6 bases). The germline CDR1 and CDR2 sequences are MDHEN and SYDVKM. CDR3 length equals 14 residues. V was cut by 5 bases and J by 0 bases, with 10 bases left in between. CDR3 in DNA: TGTGCCAGCAGTCAACAGGGATTGAACACTGAAGCTTTCTTT. This gives the protein CASSQQGLNTEAFF.

The J gene is TRBJ2-2, the V gene TRBV19; a weak D match, TRBD1 (5 bases). V lost 3 bases to trimming and J lost 6 bases, with 14 bases between them. CDR3 length equals 15 residues. The germline gives CDR1 LNHDA, CDR2 SQIVND (reference sequence). The DNA for the CDR3 is TGTGCCAGTAGTATCAGGGCCGAGGTCCCCGGGGAGCTGTTTTTT. Amino acid sequence: CASSIRAEVPGELFF.

This chain uses TRBV13 with TRBJ2-1; D is uncertain. V lost 4 bases and J 6 bases, leaving 10 bases between the germline ends. This CDR3 contains 13 residues. In germline, CDR1 is PRHDT, CDR2 FYEKMQ (reference sequence). The CDR3 DNA reads TGTGCCAGCAGCTCAGACGACGTCAATGAGCAGTTCTTC. Translation: CASSSDDVNEQFF.

J is TRBJ1-3 and V is TRBV19, with a possible D match to TRBD1 (6 bases). Germline CDR1 is LNHDA and CDR2 is SQIVND (reference sequence). With 6 bases removed from V and 8 bases from J, the gap between germline ends came to 14 bases. The CDR3 spans 13 residues. DNA of the CDR3: TGTGCCAGTAGATGGGGGGCCGGGGACACCATATATTTT. Translating gives CASRWGAGDTIYF.

CDR3 nucleotide sequence: TGTGCCAGCAGCTTATCCCCTGGGGGACAGTTATTCTCTGGGGCCAACGTCCTGACTTTC. Its protein is CASSLSPGGQLFSGANVLTF. The V and J genes are TRBV7-3 and TRBJ2-6; 7 bases agree with TRBD1. The trim removed 2 bases at V and 0 bases at J, leaving 13 bases unmatched. The CDR3 length is 20 residues. From germline, CDR1 is SGHTA and CDR2 FQGTGA.